This T cell receptor beta chain is drawn from a study of T cell changes during pregnancy in multiple sclerosis. Clones were read by immunoSEQ multiplex PCR, and TCRdb kept only the in-frame ones, dropping some. The sample lists more than 65,000 clones, approximately 87% occurring once. V dropped 6 bases and J dropped 2 bases, with 10 bases sitting between them. CDR3 length: 13 amino acids. Germline V gene lookup returns CDR1 MNHEY and CDR2 SVGAGI. The chain carries TRBV6-5 and TRBJ1-1, with D perhaps TRBD1 (5 bases). The clonotype originates from a female donor in good health, enrolled as a control in a pregnancy study. The sequences come from peripheral blood, collected after pregnancy. The CDR3 loop reads CASSSGENTEAFF. The CDR3 DNA reads as TGTGCCAGCAGCTCGGGGGAAAACACTGAAGCTTTCTTT.